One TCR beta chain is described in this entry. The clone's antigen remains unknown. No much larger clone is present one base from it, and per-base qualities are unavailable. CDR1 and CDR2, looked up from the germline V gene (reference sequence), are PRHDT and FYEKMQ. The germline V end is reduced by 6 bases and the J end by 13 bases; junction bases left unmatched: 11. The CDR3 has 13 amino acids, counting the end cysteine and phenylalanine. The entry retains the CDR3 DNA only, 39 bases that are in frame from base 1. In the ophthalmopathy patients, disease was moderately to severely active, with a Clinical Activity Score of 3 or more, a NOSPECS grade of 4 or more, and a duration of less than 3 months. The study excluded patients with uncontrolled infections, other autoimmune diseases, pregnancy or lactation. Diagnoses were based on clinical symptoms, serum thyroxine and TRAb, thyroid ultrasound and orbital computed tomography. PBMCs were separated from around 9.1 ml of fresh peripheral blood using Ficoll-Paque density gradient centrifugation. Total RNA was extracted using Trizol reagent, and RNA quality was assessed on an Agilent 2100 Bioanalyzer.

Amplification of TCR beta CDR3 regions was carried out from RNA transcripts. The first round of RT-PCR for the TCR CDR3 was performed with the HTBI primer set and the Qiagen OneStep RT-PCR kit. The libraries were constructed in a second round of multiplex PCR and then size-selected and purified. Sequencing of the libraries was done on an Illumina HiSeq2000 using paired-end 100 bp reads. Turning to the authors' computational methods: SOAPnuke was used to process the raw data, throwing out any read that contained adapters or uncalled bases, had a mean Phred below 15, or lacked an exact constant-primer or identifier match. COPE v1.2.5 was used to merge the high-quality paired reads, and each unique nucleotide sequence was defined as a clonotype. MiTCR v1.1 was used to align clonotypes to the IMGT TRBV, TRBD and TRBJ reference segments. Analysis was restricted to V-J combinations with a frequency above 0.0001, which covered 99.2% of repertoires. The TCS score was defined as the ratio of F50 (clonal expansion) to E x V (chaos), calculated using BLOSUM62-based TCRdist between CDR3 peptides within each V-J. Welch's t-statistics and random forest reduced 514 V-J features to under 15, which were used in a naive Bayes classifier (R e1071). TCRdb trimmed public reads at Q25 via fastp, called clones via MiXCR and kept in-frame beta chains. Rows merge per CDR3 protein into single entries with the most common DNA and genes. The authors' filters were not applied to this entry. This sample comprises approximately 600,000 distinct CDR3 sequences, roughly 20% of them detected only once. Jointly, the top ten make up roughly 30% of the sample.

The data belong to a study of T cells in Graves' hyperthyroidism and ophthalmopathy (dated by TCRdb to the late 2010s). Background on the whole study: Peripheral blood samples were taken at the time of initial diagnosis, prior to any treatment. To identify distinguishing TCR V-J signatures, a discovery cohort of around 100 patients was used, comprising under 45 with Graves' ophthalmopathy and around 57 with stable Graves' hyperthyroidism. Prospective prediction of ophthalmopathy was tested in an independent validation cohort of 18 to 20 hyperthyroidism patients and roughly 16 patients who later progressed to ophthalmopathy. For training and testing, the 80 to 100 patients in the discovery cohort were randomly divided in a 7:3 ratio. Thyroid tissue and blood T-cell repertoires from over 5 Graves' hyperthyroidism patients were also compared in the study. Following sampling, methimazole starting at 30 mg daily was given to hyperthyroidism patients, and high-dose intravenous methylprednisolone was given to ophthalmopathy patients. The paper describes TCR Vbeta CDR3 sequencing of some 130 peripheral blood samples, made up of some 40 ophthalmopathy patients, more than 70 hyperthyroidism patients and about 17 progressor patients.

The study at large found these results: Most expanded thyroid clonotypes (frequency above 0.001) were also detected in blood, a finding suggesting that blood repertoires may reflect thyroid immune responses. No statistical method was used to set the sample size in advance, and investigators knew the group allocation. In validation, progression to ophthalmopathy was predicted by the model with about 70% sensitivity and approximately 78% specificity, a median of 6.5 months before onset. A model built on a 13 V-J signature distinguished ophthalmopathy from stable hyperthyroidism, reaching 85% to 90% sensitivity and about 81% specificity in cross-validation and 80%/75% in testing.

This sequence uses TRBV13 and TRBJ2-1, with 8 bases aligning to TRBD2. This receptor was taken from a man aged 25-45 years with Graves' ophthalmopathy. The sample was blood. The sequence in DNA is TGTGCCAGCAGTTACCACGGACTAGCCGGACAGTTCTTC. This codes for CASSYHGLAGQFF. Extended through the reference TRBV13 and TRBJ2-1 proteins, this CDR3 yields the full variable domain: AAGVIQSPRHLIKEKRETATLKCYPIPRHDTVYWYQQGPGQDPQFLISFYEKMQSDKGSIPDRFSAQQFSDYHSELNMSSLELGDSALYFCASSYHGLAGQFFGPGTRLTVL.